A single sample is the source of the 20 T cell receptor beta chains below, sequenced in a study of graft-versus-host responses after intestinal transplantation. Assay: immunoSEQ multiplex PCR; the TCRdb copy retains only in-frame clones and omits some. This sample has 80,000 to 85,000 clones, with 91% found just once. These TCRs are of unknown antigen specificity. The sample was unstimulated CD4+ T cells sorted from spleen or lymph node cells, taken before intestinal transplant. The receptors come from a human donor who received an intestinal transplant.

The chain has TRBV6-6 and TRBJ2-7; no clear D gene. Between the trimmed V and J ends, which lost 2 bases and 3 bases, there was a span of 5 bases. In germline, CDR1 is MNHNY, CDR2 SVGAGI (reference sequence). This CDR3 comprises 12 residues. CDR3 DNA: TGTGCCAGCAGTTACGAGAACTACGAGCAGTACTTC. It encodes CASSYENYEQYF.

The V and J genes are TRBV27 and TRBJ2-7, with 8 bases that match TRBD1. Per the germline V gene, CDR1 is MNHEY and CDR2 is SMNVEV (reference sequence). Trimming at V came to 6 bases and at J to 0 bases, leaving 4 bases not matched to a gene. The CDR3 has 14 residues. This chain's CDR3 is CASRRQGSSYEQYF. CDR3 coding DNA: TGTGCCAGCAGGAGACAGGGGAGCTCCTACGAGCAGTACTTC.

DNA of the CDR3: TGCGCCAGCAGCCAAGACAGGGACTATGGCTACACCTTC. Amino acid sequence: CASSQDRDYGYTF. V and J are TRBV4-3 and TRBJ1-2; D is possibly TRBD1 (5 bases). Trimming left V 0 bases short and J 3 bases short, with 5 bases between. Germline-derived CDR1 and CDR2 are LGHNA and YSLEER. The CDR3 spans 13 residues.

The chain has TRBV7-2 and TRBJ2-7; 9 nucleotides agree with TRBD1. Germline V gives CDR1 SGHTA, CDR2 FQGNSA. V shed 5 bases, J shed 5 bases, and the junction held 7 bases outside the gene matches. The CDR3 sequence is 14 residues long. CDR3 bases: TGTGCCAGCAGCATCCGGACAGGGGAAGACGAGCAGTACTTC. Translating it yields CASSIRTGEDEQYF.

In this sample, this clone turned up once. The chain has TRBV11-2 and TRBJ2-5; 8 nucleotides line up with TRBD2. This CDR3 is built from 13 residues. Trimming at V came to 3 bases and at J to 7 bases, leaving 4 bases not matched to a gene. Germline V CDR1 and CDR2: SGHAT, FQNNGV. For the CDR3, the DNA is TGTGCCAGCAGCTTCGGGGGGGACGCGACCCAGTACTTC. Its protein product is CASSFGGDATQYF. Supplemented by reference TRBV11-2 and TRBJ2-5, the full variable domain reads EAGVAQSPRYKIIEKRQSVAFWCNPISGHATLYWYQQILGQGPKLLIQFQNNGVVDDSQLPKDRFSAERLKGVDSTLKIQPAKLEDSAVYLCASSFGGDATQYFGPGTRLLVL.

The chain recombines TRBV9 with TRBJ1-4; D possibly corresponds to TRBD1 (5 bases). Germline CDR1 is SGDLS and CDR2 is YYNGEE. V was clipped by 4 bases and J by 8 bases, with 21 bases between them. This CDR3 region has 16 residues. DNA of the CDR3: TGTGCCAGCAGCCCCGGGACGCAAAACGGGGGAGAAAAACTGTTTTTT. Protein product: CASSPGTQNGGEKLFF.

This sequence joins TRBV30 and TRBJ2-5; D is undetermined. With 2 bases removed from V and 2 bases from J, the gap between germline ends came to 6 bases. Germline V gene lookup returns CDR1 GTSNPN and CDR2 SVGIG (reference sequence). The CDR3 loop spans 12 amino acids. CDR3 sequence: CAWSPIQETQYF. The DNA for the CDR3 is TGTGCCTGGAGTCCTATACAAGAGACCCAGTACTTC. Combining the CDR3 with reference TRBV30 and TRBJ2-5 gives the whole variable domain SQTIHQWPATLVQPVGSPLSLECTVEGTSNPNLYWYRQAAGRGLQLLFYSVGIGQISSEVPQNLSASRPQDRQFILSSKKLLLSDSGFYLCAWSPIQETQYFGPGTRLLVL.

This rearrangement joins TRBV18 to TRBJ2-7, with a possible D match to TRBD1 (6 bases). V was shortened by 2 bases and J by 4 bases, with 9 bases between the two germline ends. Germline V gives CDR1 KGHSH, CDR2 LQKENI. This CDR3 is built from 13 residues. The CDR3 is CASSPTGKYEQYF. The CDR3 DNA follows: TGTGCCAGCTCACCAACAGGGAAATACGAGCAGTACTTC.

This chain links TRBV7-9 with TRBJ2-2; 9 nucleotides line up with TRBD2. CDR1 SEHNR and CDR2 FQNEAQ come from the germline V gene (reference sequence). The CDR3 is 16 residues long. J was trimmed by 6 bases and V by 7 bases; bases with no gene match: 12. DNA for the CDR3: TGTGCCAGCATCTACACGGGACTAGCCGGCTCCGGGGAGCTGTTTTTT. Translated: CASIYTGLAGSGELFF.

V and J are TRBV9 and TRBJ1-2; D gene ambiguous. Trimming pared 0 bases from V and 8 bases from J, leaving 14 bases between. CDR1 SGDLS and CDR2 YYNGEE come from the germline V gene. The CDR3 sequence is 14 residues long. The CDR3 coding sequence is TGTGCCAGCAGCGTAGGGCAGGCCTCCGAGGGCTACACCTTC. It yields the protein CASSVGQASEGYTF.

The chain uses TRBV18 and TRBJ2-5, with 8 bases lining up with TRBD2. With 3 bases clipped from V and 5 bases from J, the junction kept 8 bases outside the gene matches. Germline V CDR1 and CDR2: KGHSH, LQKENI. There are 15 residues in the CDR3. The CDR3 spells CASSPLPGGTETQYF. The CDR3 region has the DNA TGTGCCAGCTCACCCCTTCCGGGGGGGACGGAGACCCAGTACTTC.

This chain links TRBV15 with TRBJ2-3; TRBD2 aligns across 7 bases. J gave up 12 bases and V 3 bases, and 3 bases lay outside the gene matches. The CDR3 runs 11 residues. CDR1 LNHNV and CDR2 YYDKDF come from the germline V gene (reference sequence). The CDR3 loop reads CATSSLAEQYF. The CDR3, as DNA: TGTGCCACCAGCAGCCTAGCGGAACAGTATTTT.

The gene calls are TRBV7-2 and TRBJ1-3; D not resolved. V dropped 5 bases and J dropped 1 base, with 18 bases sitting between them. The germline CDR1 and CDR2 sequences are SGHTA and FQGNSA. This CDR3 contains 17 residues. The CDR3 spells CASSPAAGILSGNTIYF. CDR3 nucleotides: TGTGCCAGCAGCCCGGCCGCCGGGATCTTATCTGGAAACACCATATATTTT.

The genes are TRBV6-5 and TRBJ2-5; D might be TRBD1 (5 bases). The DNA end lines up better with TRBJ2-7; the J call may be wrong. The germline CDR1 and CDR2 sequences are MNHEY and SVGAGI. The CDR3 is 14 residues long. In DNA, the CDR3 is TGTGCCAGCAGTTACGGGGCAGGAGCCTACGAGCAGTACTTC. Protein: CASSYGAGAYEQYF.

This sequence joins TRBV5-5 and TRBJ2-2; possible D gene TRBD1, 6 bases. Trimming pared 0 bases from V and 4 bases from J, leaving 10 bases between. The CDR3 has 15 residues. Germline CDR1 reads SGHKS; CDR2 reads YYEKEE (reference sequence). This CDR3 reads CASSLAGVATGELFF. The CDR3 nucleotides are TGTGCCAGCAGCTTGGCAGGGGTGGCCACCGGGGAGCTGTTTTTT.

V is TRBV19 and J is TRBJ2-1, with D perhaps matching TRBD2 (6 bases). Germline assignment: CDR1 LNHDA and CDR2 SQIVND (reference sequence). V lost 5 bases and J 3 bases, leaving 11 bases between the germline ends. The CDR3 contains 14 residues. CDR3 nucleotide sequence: TGTGCCAGTAGTCCTCGGACTAACTACAATGAGCAGTTCTTC. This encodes CASSPRTNYNEQFF.

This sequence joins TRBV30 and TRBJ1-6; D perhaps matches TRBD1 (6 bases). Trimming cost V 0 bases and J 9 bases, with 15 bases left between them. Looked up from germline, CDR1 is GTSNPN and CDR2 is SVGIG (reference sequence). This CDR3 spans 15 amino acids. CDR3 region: CAWSVRAGVASPLHF. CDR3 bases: TGTGCCTGGAGTGTACGGGCAGGGGTGGCTTCACCCCTCCACTTT.

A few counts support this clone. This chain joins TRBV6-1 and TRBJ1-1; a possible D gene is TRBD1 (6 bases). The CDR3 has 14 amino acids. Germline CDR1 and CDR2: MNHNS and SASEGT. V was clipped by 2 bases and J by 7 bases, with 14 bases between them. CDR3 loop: CASSETRTAGEAFF. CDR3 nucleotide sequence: TGTGCCAGCAGTGAAACCAGGACAGCCGGTGAAGCTTTCTTT.

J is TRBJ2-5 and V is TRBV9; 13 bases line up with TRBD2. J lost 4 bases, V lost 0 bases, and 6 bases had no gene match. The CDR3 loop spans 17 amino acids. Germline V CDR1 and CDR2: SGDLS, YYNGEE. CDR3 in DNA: TGTGCCAGCAGCGTAGGGAGGACTAGCGGGGGAATAGAGACCCAGTACTTC. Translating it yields CASSVGRTSGGIETQYF.

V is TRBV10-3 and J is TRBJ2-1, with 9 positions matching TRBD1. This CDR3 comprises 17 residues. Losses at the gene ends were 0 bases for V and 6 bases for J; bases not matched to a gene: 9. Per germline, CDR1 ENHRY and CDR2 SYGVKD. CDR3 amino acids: CAISESIIGQGSNEQFF. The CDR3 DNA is TGTGCCATCAGTGAGTCGATAATAGGACAGGGGTCCAATGAGCAGTTCTTC.